This TCR beta chain was recorded in a study of T cell responses to AZD1222 COVID-19 vaccine. Study results and caveats: Researchers report vaccine-associated CD4 TCRs spanning spike, with dominance at 160-218 and 743-854. Donors in the cohort were predominantly white British and more often female, and clonal diversity was possibly underestimated. The study found Spike-specific TCR breadth and depth rose after two AZD1222 doses.

As for this clone: As yet, its antigen is unknown.

Some clones are missing from TCRdb's copy, which holds only in-frame ones; the method was immunoSEQ multiplex PCR. The top ten clones hold 4% to 6% of a sample with 90,000 to 110,000 clones, 82% of them seen once. The CDR3 extends over 15 amino acids. CDR1 is SGDLS and CDR2 is YYNGEE in the germline V gene. Trimming removed 0 bases from V and 7 bases from J, with 11 bases in between. This chain links TRBV9 with TRBJ1-6; D is unresolved. This sequence originates from an adult in good health. The sample consisted of peripheral blood, taken on day 0 of AZD1222 vaccination. The CDR3 coding sequence is TGTGCCAGCAGCGTAGGTGACCGGCTAAATTCACCCCTCCACTTT. Translated: CASSVGDRLNSPLHF.